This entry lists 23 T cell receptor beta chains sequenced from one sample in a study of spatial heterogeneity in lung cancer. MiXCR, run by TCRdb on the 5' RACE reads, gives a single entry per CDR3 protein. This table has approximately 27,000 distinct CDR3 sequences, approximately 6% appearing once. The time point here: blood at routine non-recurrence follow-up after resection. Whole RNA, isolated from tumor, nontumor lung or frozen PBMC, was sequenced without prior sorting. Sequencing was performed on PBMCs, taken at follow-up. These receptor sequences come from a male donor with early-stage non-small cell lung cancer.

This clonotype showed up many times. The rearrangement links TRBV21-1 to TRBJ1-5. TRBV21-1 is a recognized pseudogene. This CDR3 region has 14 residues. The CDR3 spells CASRKGLGEQPQHF. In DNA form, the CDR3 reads TGTGCCAGTAGAAAGGGCCTTGGCGAACAGCCCCAGCATTTT.

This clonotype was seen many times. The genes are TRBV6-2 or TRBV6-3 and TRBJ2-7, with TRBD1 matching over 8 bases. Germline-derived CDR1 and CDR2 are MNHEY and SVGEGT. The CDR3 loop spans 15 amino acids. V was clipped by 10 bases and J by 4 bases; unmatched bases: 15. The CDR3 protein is CATLKEGQGRYEQYV. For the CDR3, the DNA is TGTGCCACCCTAAAAGAAGGACAGGGAAGGTACGAGCAGTACGTC.

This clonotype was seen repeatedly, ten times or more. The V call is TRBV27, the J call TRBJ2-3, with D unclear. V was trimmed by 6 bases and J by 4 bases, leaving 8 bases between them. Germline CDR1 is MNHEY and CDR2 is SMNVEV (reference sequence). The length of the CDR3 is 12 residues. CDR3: CASRTLADTQYF. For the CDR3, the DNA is TGTGCCAGCAGAACGTTAGCAGATACGCAGTATTTT.

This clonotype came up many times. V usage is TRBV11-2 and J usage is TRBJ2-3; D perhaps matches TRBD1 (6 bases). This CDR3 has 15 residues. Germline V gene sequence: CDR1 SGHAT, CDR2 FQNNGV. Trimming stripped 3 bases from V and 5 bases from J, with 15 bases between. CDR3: CASSFNTGTGDTQYF. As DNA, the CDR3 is TGTGCCAGCAGCTTCAACACAGGGACGGGAGATACGCAGTATTTT.

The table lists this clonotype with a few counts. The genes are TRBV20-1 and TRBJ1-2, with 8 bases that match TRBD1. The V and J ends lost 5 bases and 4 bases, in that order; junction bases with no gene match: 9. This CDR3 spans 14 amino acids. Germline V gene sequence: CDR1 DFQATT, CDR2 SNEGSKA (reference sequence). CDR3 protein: CSAGPDRVTYGYTF. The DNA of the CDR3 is TGCAGTGCTGGCCCGGACAGGGTCACCTATGGCTACACCTTC.

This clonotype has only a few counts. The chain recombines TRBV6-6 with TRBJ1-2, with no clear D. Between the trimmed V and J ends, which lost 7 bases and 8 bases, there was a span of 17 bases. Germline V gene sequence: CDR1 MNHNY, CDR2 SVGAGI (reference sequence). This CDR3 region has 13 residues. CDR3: CASIQTGTMGYTF. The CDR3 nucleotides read TGTGCCAGCATTCAAACGGGAACTATGGGCTACACCTTC.

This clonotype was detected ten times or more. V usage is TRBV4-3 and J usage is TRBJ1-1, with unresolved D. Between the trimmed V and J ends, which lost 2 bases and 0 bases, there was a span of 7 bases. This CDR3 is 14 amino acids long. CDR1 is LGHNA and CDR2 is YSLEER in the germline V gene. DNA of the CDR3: TGCGCCAGCAGCCAATTAGACCTGAACACTGAAGCTTTCTTT. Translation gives CASSQLDLNTEAFF.

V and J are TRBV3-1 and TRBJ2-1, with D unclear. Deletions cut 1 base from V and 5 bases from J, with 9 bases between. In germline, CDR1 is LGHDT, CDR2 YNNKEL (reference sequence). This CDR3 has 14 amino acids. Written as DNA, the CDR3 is TGTGCCAGCAGCCAAGGTGGAGCAGACAATGAGCAGTTCTTC. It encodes CASSQGGADNEQFF.

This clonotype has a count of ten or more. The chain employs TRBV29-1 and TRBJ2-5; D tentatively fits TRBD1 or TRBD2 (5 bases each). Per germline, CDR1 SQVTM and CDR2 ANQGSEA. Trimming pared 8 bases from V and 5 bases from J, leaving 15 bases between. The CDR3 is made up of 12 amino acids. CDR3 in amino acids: CSSARDEETQYF. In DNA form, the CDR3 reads TGCAGCTCCGCCAGGGACGAGGAGACCCAGTACTTC. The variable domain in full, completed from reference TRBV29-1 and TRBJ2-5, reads SAVISQKPSRDICQRGTSLTIQCQVDSQVTMMFWYRQQPGQSLTLIATANQGSEATYESGFVIDKFPISRPNLTFSTLTVSNMSPEDSSIYLCSSARDEETQYFGPGTRLLVL.

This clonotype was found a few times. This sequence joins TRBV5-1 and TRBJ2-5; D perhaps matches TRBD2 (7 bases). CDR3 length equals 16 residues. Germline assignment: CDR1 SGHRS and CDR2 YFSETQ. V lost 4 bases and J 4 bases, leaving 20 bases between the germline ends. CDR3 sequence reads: CASSVSGPGGRETQYF. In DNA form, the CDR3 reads TGCGCCAGCAGCGTTTCGGGCCCCGGGGGGCGAGAGACCCAGTACTTC.

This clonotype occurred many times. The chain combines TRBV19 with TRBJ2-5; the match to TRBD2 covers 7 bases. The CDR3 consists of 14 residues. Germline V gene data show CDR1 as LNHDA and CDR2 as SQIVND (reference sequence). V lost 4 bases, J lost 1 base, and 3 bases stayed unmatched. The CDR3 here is CASSNLAAQETQYF. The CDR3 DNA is TGTGCCAGTAGTAATCTAGCGGCCCAAGAGACCCAGTACTTC.

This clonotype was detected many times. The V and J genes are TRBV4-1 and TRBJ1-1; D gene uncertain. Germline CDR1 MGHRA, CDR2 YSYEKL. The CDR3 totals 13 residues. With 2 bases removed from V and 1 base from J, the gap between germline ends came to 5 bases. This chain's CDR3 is CASSQTTNTEAFF. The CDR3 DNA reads TGCGCCAGCAGCCAAACGACGAACACTGAAGCTTTCTTT.

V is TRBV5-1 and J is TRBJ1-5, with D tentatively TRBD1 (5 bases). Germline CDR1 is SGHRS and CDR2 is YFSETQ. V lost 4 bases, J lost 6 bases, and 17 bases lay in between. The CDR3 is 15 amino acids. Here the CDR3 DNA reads TGCGCCAGCAGCCCGGGGACGGGGATCCGTCAGCCCCAGCATTTT. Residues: CASSPGTGIRQPQHF.

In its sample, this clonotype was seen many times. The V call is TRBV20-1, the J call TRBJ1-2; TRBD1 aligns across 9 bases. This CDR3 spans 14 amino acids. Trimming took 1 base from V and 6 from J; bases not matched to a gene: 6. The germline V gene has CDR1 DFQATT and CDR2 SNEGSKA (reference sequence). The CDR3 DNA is TGCAGTGCTAGAGTTAACAGGGGGCGCGATGGCTACACCTTC. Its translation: CSARVNRGRDGYTF.

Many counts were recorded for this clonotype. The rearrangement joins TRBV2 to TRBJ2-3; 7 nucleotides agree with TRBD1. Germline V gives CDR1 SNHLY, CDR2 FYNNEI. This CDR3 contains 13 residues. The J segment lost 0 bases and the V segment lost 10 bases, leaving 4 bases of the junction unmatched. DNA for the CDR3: TGTGCCATCTCCAGGGGGAGCACAGATACGCAGTATTTT. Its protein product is CAISRGSTDTQYF.

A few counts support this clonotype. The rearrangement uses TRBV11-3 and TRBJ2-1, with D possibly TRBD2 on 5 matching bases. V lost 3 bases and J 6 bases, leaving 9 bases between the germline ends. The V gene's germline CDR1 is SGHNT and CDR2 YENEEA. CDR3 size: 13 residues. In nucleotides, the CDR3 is TGTGCCAGCAGCTTCGGAGGACGCAATGAGCAGTTCTTC. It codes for CASSFGGRNEQFF.

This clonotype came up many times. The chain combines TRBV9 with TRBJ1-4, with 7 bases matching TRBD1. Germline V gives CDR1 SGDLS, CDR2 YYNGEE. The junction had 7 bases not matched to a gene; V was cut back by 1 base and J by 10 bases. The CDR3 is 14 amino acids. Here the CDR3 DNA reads TGTGCCAGCAGCGTAAGTTGGACAGGCGGAAAACTGTTTTTT. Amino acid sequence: CASSVSWTGGKLFF. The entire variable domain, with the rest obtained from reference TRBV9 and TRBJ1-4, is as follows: DSGVTQTPKHLITATGQRVTLRCSPRSGDLSVYWYQQSLDQGLQFLIQYYNGEERAKGNILERFSAQQFPDLHSELNLSSLELGDSALYFCASSVSWTGGKLFFGSGTQLSVL.

CDR3 bases: TGTGCCAGCAGCTTACGGGTGGGGCCAGGGACCCAGTACTTC. It encodes CASSLRVGPGTQYF. The chain is built from TRBV11-3 and TRBJ2-5; tentative D call: TRBD1 (5 bases). V shed 2 bases and J shed 7 bases, with 14 bases lying between them. The CDR3 has 14 amino acids. CDR1 SGHNT and CDR2 YENEEA come from the germline V gene.

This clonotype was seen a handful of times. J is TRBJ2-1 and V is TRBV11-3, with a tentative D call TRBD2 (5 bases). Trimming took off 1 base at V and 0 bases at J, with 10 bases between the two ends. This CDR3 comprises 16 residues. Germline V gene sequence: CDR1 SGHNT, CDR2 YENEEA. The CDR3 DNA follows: TGTGCCAGCAGCTTAGGGGAAGGGAGCTCCTACAATGAGCAGTTCTTC. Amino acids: CASSLGEGSSYNEQFF. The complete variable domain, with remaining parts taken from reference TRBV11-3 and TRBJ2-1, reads EAGVVQSPRYKIIEKKQPVAFWCNPISGHNTLYWYLQNLGQGPELLIRYENEEAVDDSQLPKDRFSAERLKGVDSTLKIQPAELGDSAVYLCASSLGEGSSYNEQFFGPGTRLTVL.

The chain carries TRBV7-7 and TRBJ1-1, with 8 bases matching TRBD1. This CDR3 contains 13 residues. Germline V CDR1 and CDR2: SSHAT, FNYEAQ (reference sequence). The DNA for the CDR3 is TGTGCTTCGGGACAGGCCCTAGGGACTGAAGCTTTCTTT. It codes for CASGQALGTEAFF. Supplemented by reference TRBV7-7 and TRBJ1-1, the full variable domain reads GAGVSQSPRYKVTKRGQDVTLRCDPISSHATLYWYQQALGQGPEFLTYFNYEAQPDKSGLPSDRFSAERPEGSISTLTIQRTEQRDSAMYRCASGQALGTEAFFGQGTRLTVV.

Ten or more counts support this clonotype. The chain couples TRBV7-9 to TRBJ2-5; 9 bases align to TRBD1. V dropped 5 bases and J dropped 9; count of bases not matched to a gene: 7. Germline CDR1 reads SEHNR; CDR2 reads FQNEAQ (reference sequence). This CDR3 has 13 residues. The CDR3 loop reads CASSPFGDRAQYF. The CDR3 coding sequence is TGTGCCAGCAGCCCCTTCGGGGACAGGGCCCAGTACTTC. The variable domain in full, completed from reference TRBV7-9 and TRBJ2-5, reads DTGVSQNPRHKITKRGQNVTFRCDPISEHNRLYWYRQTLGQGPEFLTYFQNEAQLEKSRLLSDRFSAERPKGSFSTLEIQRTEQGDSAMYLCASSPFGDRAQYFGPGTRLLVL.

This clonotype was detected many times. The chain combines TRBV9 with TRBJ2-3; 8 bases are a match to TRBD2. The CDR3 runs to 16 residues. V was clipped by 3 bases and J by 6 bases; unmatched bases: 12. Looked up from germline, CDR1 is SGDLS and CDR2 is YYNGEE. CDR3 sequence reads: CASSDLPGGGPDTQYF. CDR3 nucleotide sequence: TGTGCCAGCAGCGACCTTCCCGGGGGGGGCCCTGATACGCAGTATTTT. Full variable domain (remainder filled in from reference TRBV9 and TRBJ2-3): DSGVTQTPKHLITATGQRVTLRCSPRSGDLSVYWYQQSLDQGLQFLIQYYNGEERAKGNILERFSAQQFPDLHSELNLSSLELGDSALYFCASSDLPGGGPDTQYFGPGTRLTVL.

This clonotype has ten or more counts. In DNA form, the CDR3 reads TGTGCCAGTAGCGGGAGTCTCACAGATACGCAGTATTTT. Translation gives CASSGSLTDTQYF. The chain combines TRBV2 with TRBJ2-3, with 9 bases matching TRBD2. V was pared by 9 bases and J by 2 bases, with 3 bases of the junction left unmatched. The V gene's germline CDR1 is SNHLY and CDR2 FYNNEI. This CDR3 is built from 13 residues.